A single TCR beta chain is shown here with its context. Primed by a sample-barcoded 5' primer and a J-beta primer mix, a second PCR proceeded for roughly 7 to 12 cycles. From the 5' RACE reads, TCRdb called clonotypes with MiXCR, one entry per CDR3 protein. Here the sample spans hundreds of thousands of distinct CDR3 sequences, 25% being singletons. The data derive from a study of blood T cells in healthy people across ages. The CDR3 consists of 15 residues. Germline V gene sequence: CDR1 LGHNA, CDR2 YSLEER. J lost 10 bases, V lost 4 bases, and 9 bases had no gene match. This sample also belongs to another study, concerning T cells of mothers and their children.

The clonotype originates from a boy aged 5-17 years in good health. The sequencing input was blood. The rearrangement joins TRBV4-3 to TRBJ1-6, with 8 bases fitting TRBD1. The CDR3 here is CASSRVDRDGSPLHF. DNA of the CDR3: TGCGCCAGCAGCCGAGTGGACAGGGATGGCTCACCCCTCCACTTT.